A selection of T cell receptor beta chains follows, all from one sample in a study of PD-L1 blockade in urothelial cancer. Measured with immunoSEQ multiplex PCR; TCRdb has only the in-frame clones, and not every one. The table shows approximately 37,000 clones, with around four fifths occurring only once. The sequenced sample was PBMCs, obtained around atezolizumab (anti-PD-L1) treatment. The receptors were gathered from a man in his 60s with urothelial cancer. The CDR3 runs from the conserved cysteine through the conserved F or W. D genes are given only for firm matches.

v_gene	j_gene	d_gene	CDR3nt	CDR3aa
TRBV25-1	TRBJ2-7	-	TGTGCCAGCAGTGCCCCAGGGGGGTCCTACGAGCAGTACTTC	CASSAPGGSYEQYF
TRBV4-1	TRBJ1-2	-	TGCGCCAGCAGCCAAGGGCAGGGGTTGGCCTATGGCTACACCTTC	CASSQGQGLAYGYTF
TRBV29-1	TRBJ2-2	TRBD1	TGCAGCGTTGATTGGGCAGGGGGCAAGACCGGGGAGCTGTTTTTT	CSVDWAGGKTGELFF
TRBV27	TRBJ2-3	TRBD1	TGTGCCAGCACCCGACAGGGGATGGTAGATACGCAGTATTTT	CASTRQGMVDTQYF
TRBV6-1	TRBJ2-2	-	TGTGCCAGTGACCAGGGGTTCACCGGGGAGCTGTTTTTT	CASDQGFTGELFF
TRBV19	TRBJ2-1	TRBD2	TGTGCCAGTAGTATTATGCGGGAGGCGTACAATGAGCAGTTCTTC	CASSIMREAYNEQFF
TRBV11-2	TRBJ2-1	TRBD2	TGTGCCAGCAGCTTTATCGGGACTAGCGTCTACAATGAGCAGTTCTTC	CASSFIGTSVYNEQFF
TRBV14	TRBJ2-2	-	TGTGCCAGCAGCCAAGAACAGGGTTTTGGGGAGCTGTTTTTT	CASSQEQGFGELFF
TRBV9	TRBJ1-2	TRBD1	TGTGCCAGCAGCGTACTTCCGGGACAGTTAGCGAACTATGGCTACACCTTC	CASSVLPGQLANYGYTF
TRBV18	TRBJ2-1	TRBD2	TGTGCCAGCTCCCAACGGGAGCGGGGGAAAAACAATGAGCAGTTCTTC	CASSQRERGKNNEQFF